Here is one T cell receptor (beta chain) with its context. Its antigen is not known. This specimen includes other DNA sequences encoding the same CDR3. This entry comes from a study of cytomegalovirus exposure and HLA in healthy donors. General study points: Available immune exposure information covered CMV serostatus only.

This PCR relied on a set of 60 Vbeta primers and 13 Jbeta primers. The protocol was immunoSEQ multiplex PCR, while the TCRdb copy is restricted to in-frame clones and leaves out a portion. The sample table includes around 76,000 clones. Per the germline V gene, CDR1 is SGDLS and CDR2 is YYNGEE. The CDR3 length is 16 residues. Trimming took 4 bases from V and 3 from J, leaving 16 bases between them. This receptor was identified in a boy between 10 and 17 years old in good health and CMV-seronegative. The V gene is TRBV9, the J gene TRBJ2-2; D possibly corresponds to TRBD2 (5 bases). Sequenced material: PBMCs. The CDR3 region is CASSSSPDSHTGELFF. The CDR3 DNA reads TGTGCCAGCAGCTCCTCTCCGGACTCACACACCGGGGAGCTGTTTTTT. Filled out from reference TRBV9 and TRBJ2-2, the complete variable domain reads DSGVTQTPKHLITATGQRVTLRCSPRSGDLSVYWYQQSLDQGLQFLIQYYNGEERAKGNILERFSAQQFPDLHSELNLSSLELGDSALYFCASSSSPDSHTGELFFGEGSRLTVL.